The 25 T cell receptor beta chains below all came from one sample that was sequenced in a study of cytomegalovirus exposure and HLA in healthy donors. The PCR ran on 60 Vbeta and 13 Jbeta primers. The method was immunoSEQ multiplex PCR; TCRdb's version includes in-frame clones alone and lacks a portion of them. The repertoire holds 75,000 to 80,000 clones, with more than 75% as singletons. Specimen: PBMCs. The receptors here all came from a male donor in good health and CMV-seropositive.

The chain couples TRBV7-9 to TRBJ1-1, with D uncertain. With 2 bases removed from V and 0 bases from J, the gap between germline ends came to 4 bases. This CDR3 is built from 13 residues. Germline V gene sequence: CDR1 SEHNR, CDR2 FQNEAQ (reference sequence). CDR3: CASSLTVNTEAFF. CDR3 bases: TGTGCCAGCAGCTTAACAGTGAACACTGAAGCTTTCTTT.

The V gene is TRBV11-1, the J gene TRBJ2-1, with 7 positions matching TRBD1. The V gene end was trimmed by 5 bases and the J gene end by 12 bases; junction bases not matched to a gene: 7. CDR3 length: 12 amino acids. Germline-derived CDR1 and CDR2 are SGHAT and FQDESV (reference sequence). The CDR3, as DNA: TGTGCCAGCAGCGCGACAGGGCTCGGGCAGTTCTTC. This codes for CASSATGLGQFF.

This clone occurred once. The chain couples TRBV6-6 to TRBJ2-5; D possibly corresponds to TRBD1 (6 bases). The CDR3 spans 14 residues. Trimming removed 8 bases from V and 4 bases from J, with 17 bases in between. The V gene's germline CDR1 is MNHNY and CDR2 SVGAGI (reference sequence). CDR3 amino acids: CASGGQQTGETQYF. In DNA form, the CDR3 reads TGTGCCAGCGGCGGACAGCAAACAGGAGAGACCCAGTACTTC.

The rearrangement links TRBV4-2 to TRBJ2-1, with a weak D call TRBD2 (6 bases). Trimming removed 0 bases at V and 4 bases at J, with 13 bases between. Germline V gene data show CDR1 as LGHNA and CDR2 as YNFKEQ. The length of the CDR3 is 16 residues. CDR3 coding DNA: TGTGCCAGCAGCCAAGATCCGGCGGGGAGTTACAATGAGCAGTTCTTC. Amino acid sequence: CASSQDPAGSYNEQFF.

The rearrangement uses TRBV7-2 and TRBJ2-3; 7 nucleotides line up with TRBD2. Germline V gene sequence: CDR1 SGHTA, CDR2 FQGNSA. This CDR3 has 15 residues. The V segment lost 4 bases and the J segment 5 bases; nucleotides outside the gene matches: 9. The CDR3 loop reads CASSSDGTNRDTQYF. CDR3 nucleotides: TGTGCCAGCAGCTCGGACGGGACTAATAGAGATACGCAGTATTTT.

The chain recombines TRBV27 with TRBJ2-7; D not resolved. Per the germline V gene, CDR1 is MNHEY and CDR2 is SMNVEV (reference sequence). This CDR3 has 10 amino acids. Trimming removed 6 bases at V and 5 bases at J, with 5 bases between. CDR3 in amino acids: CASSPDEQYF. CDR3 sequence (DNA): TGTGCCAGCAGCCCCGACGAGCAGTACTTC.

The rearrangement joins TRBV7-9 to TRBJ2-3; D ambiguous. Germline values: CDR1 SEHNR, CDR2 FQNEAQ (reference sequence). With 5 bases removed from V and 3 bases from J, the gap between germline ends came to 9 bases. The CDR3 is 13 amino acids. The CDR3 bases are TGTGCCAGCAGCGCGGCCCGGACAGATACGCAGTATTTT. This translates into CASSAARTDTQYF. The variable domain in full, with the rest retrieved from reference TRBV7-9 and TRBJ2-3, is DTGVSQNPRHKITKRGQNVTFRCDPISEHNRLYWYRQTLGQGPEFLTYFQNEAQLEKSRLLSDRFSAERPKGSFSTLEIQRTEQGDSAMYLCASSAARTDTQYFGPGTRLTVL.

The chain employs TRBV5-1 and TRBJ2-1; 12 bases match TRBD2. V gave up 4 bases and J gave up 0 bases; unmatched junction bases: 5. This CDR3 has 17 residues. Germline CDR1 and CDR2: SGHRS and YFSETQ. The CDR3 protein is CASSKGTSGLSYNEQFF. The CDR3 DNA is TGCGCCAGCAGCAAAGGGACTAGCGGGCTCTCCTACAATGAGCAGTTCTTC.

The J gene is TRBJ2-3, the V gene TRBV6-1; no reliable D call. The CDR3 has 17 amino acids. The germline CDR1 and CDR2 sequences are MNHNS and SASEGT. Trimming took off 2 bases at V and 0 bases at J, with 15 bases between the two ends. The DNA of the CDR3 is TGTGCCAGCAGTGAATTATCATACCTATCTAGCACAGATACGCAGTATTTT. It yields the protein CASSELSYLSSTDTQYF.

This chain joins TRBV5-1 and TRBJ1-4; 8 bases line up with TRBD1. The CDR3 totals 14 residues. V shed 0 bases and J 8 bases; nucleotides not matched to a gene: 3. Per the germline V gene, CDR1 is SGHRS and CDR2 is YFSETQ. CDR3 DNA: TGCGCCAGCAGCTTGGTCCAGGGGGCGGAAAAACTGTTTTTT. Amino acid sequence: CASSLVQGAEKLFF. The full variable domain, rest sourced from reference TRBV5-1 and TRBJ1-4, is KAGVTQTPRYLIKTRGQQVTLSCSPISGHRSVSWYQQTPGQGLQFLFEYFSETQRNKGNFPGRFSGRQFSNSRSEMNVSTLELGDSALYLCASSLVQGAEKLFFGSGTQLSVL.

The chain combines TRBV7-9 with TRBJ2-5; a weak D match, TRBD2 (7 bases). The J call may be mistaken, given a closer DNA end match to TRBJ2-7. Per germline, CDR1 SEHNR and CDR2 FQNEAQ (reference sequence). This CDR3 has 15 residues. DNA for the CDR3: TGTGCCAGCAGCTTACTAGGGGGGGCCCTCTACGAGCAGTACTTC. Amino acid sequence: CASSLLGGALYEQYF.

The chain is built from TRBV5-6 and TRBJ1-2; the match to TRBD1 covers 9 bases. There are 15 residues in the CDR3. Germline trimming cut 3 bases from V and 2 bases from J; bases unmatched to any gene: 5. CDR1 and CDR2 from the germline V gene are SGHDT and YYEEEE. The CDR3 bases are TGTGCCAGCAGCTGGGGACAGGGACTAAACTATGGCTACACCTTC. As protein: CASSWGQGLNYGYTF.

The chain joins TRBV9 to TRBJ1-5, with D uncertain. Germline loops: CDR1 SGDLS, CDR2 YYNGEE. Trimming left V 0 bases short and J 7 bases short, with 11 bases between. The CDR3 length is 14 residues. As DNA, the CDR3 is TGTGCCAGCAGCGTAGGGCAGTCGGGGCAGCCCCAGCATTTT. Translating gives CASSVGQSGQPQHF. Variable domain in full (rest from reference TRBV9 and TRBJ1-5): DSGVTQTPKHLITATGQRVTLRCSPRSGDLSVYWYQQSLDQGLQFLIQYYNGEERAKGNILERFSAQQFPDLHSELNLSSLELGDSALYFCASSVGQSGQPQHFGDGTRLSIL.

The V call is TRBV6-6, the J call TRBJ1-1; 7 nucleotides match TRBD1. The germline gives CDR1 MNHNY, CDR2 SVGAGI (reference sequence). The CDR3 covers 15 residues. J gave up 3 bases and V 6 bases, and 10 bases lay outside the gene matches. The CDR3 nucleotides read TGTGCCAGCAGCGTACAGGGGTTAGGCTACACTGAAGCTTTCTTT. This encodes CASSVQGLGYTEAFF.

This clone was picked up one time. V is TRBV5-8 and J is TRBJ2-6; no firm D call. Between the trimmed V and J ends, which lost 4 bases and 3 bases, there was a span of 11 bases. The CDR3 totals 15 residues. CDR1 is SGHTS, CDR2 YDEGEE, per germline. Here the CDR3 reads CASSLRYSGANVLTF. CDR3 in DNA: TGTGCCAGCAGCCTCAGGTACAGTGGGGCCAACGTCCTGACTTTC. The variable domain in full, with the rest retrieved from reference TRBV5-8 and TRBJ2-6, is EAGVTQSPTHLIKTRGQQATLRCSPISGHTSVYWYQQALGLGLQFLLWYDEGEERNRGNFPPRFSGRQFPNYSSELNVNALELEDSALYLCASSLRYSGANVLTFGAGSRLTVL.

The chain uses TRBV6-1 and TRBJ1-6, with 7 nucleotides matching TRBD1. Germline V CDR1 and CDR2: MNHNS, SASEGT. CDR3 length: 14 amino acids. V was pared by 7 bases and J by 10 bases, with 10 bases of the junction left unmatched. The CDR3 sequence is CASTERGGRSPLHF. The CDR3 DNA is TGTGCCAGCACCGAAAGAGGGGGCCGGTCACCCCTCCACTTT.

The rearrangement links TRBV2 to TRBJ2-5; 7 bases map to TRBD1. This CDR3 is built from 17 residues. Germline trimming cut 3 bases from V and 1 base from J; bases unmatched to any gene: 11. The germline CDR1 and CDR2 sequences are SNHLY and FYNNEI. CDR3 nucleotides: TGTGCCAGCAGTGATTTCCGGCGACAGGGAATCCAAGAGACCCAGTACTTC. Its translation is CASSDFRRQGIQETQYF.

Only one count was recorded for this clone. The genes are TRBV5-1 and TRBJ2-2; TRBD1 is a possible D gene (6 bases). The CDR3 consists of 16 residues. Trimming left V 0 bases short and J 3 bases short, with 12 bases between. Germline values: CDR1 SGHRS, CDR2 YFSETQ. The CDR3 DNA is TGCGCCAGCAGCTTGGAAGCAGGGGCTCACACCGGGGAGCTGTTTTTT. Protein: CASSLEAGAHTGELFF.

V and J are TRBV7-2 and TRBJ2-3; TRBD2 aligns across 7 bases. Losses at the gene ends were 7 bases for V and 6 bases for J; bases not matched to a gene: 16. The CDR3 is 16 residues long. Germline V gene lookup returns CDR1 SGHTA and CDR2 FQGNSA. The CDR3 DNA reads as TGTGCCAGCATCCCTTCAAGCGGGGCCCAAGGGGATACGCAGTATTTT. Translated, it gives CASIPSSGAQGDTQYF.

This chain joins TRBV2 and TRBJ2-3; D possibly corresponds to TRBD2 (6 bases). The CDR3 spans 15 residues. V lost 2 bases, J lost 5 bases, and 14 bases lay in between. Germline V gene sequence: CDR1 SNHLY, CDR2 FYNNEI. The CDR3: CASSEYQRVGDTQYF. The CDR3, as DNA: TGTGCCAGCAGTGAATACCAGCGGGTGGGAGATACGCAGTATTTT.

The chain recombines TRBV29-1 with TRBJ1-2; 7 nucleotides align to TRBD1. After removal of 6 bases from V and 4 bases from J, the junction contained 8 bases not matched to a gene. The CDR3 is 13 amino acids. The germline CDR1 and CDR2 sequences are SQVTM and ANQGSEA. The CDR3 here is CSVARQGSYGYTF. The CDR3 DNA is TGCAGCGTCGCTCGACAGGGAAGCTATGGCTACACCTTC.

The chain links TRBV6-5 to TRBJ1-6; 10 nucleotides agree with TRBD1. In germline, CDR1 is MNHEY, CDR2 SVGAGI. The V gene end was trimmed by 3 bases and the J gene end by 8 bases; junction bases not matched to a gene: 4. This CDR3 has 15 amino acids. The CDR3 coding sequence is TGTGCCAGCAGTTATTTAGGGACAGGGGATTCACCCCTCCACTTT. It encodes CASSYLGTGDSPLHF.

V is TRBV7-3 and J is TRBJ2-1; 16 bases are a match to TRBD2. CDR3 length: 16 residues. V shed 4 bases and J 6 bases; nucleotides not matched to a gene: 3. Germline CDR1 reads SGHTA; CDR2 reads FQGTGA. CDR3: CASSSGTSGRGNEQFF. The CDR3 DNA is TGTGCCAGCAGCTCCGGGACTAGCGGGAGGGGCAATGAGCAGTTCTTC.

The V and J genes are TRBV6-5 and TRBJ1-3; 9 bases align to TRBD1. Trimming cost V 2 bases and J 4 bases; bases outside gene matches: 3. The CDR3 has 15 residues. CDR1 MNHEY and CDR2 SVGAGI come from the germline V gene. The DNA of the CDR3 is TGTGCCAGCAGTTACGGGACAGGGCGCGGAAACACCATATATTTT. It specifies CASSYGTGRGNTIYF.

This clone was counted a few times. J is TRBJ2-7 and V is TRBV11-2, with a tentative D call TRBD2 (5 bases). The V and J ends lost 0 bases and 2 bases respectively, with 11 bases between them. This CDR3 comprises 15 residues. Looked up from germline, CDR1 is SGHAT and CDR2 is FQNNGV. This CDR3 reads CASSLDLRGTYEQYF. CDR3 DNA sequence: TGTGCCAGCAGCTTAGATCTTCGGGGAACCTACGAGCAGTACTTC.